This entry describes one T cell receptor (beta chain). Its antigen is still unknown. Per-base quality was not reported, and no clone a single base away is much larger than it. From cysteine to phenylalanine, the CDR3 is 14 amino acids long. Only CDR3 DNA is held: 42 bases, read in frame from base 1. The germline V gene (reference sequence) yields PRHDT for CDR1 and FYEKMQ for CDR2. V sheds 5 bases and J sheds 3 bases, leaving 14 bases between their ends. These data come from a study of T cells in tumors after PD-1 blockade (dated by TCRdb to 2018 to 2020). Concerning the study at large: Prior checkpoint blockade, systemic immunosuppressant use, and recent radiotherapy or other anti-cancer therapy within 4 weeks were grounds for patient exclusion. Treatment consisted of either cemiplimab 350 mg every 2 weeks or pembrolizumab 200 mg every 3 weeks. RECIST version 1.1 was the standard used to evaluate clinical response. Ongoing daily vismodegib 150 mg was also given to a subset of patients during anti-PD-1 treatment. Paired single-cell RNA and TCR sequencing was done in the study on site-matched tumors from patients with BCC or SCC, both before and after anti-PD-1 therapy. To compare clonotypes in blood versus tumor, bulk TCR sequencing was run on about ten peripheral blood samples drawn from four to six patients. On average, peripheral blood samples yielded under 45,000 unique clonotypes and approximately 100,000 TCR templates (range about 22,000-290,000).

Deep TCRbeta sequencing was performed with the immunoSEQ platform. In the source study's methods: For further analysis, only productive rearrangements were exported from the immunoSEQ Analyzer. Bulk TCRbeta clonotypes were assigned T cell phenotypes by matching to single-cell RNA+TCR-seq clones sharing the same TCRbeta sequence. Using bulk TCR sequencing data, clone enrichment in tumor was calculated by dividing a clone's tumor frequency by the same clone's PBMC frequency. TCRs were grouped by GLIPH into specificity groups, defined as clusters of distinct TCRs likely recognizing common antigens via shared CDR3 motifs. The immuneACCESS repertoire file appears here via TCRdb, limited to in-frame rearrangements. These files lack a portion of the clones; in checked studies, under half of the deficit traces to unresolved V genes, and the cause of the others is not known. V, J and clone size derive from that table, while D and trimming were established from the DNA sequence. This sample comprises some 43,000 clones, over 70% of them detected only once. The top ten hold less than 5% of the sample.

General findings and caveats noted by the study authors: The source of novel T cell clones was not identified and could include lymphoid organs or rare unexpanded clones within the tumor or its periphery. Roughly 41% of the TCR clonotypes from tumors also showed up in blood, and some novel exhausted tumor clones were present in pre-treatment blood, which suggests peripheral recruitment.

Interpreted using the paper, the time point label stands for: before anti-PD-1 therapy. Genomic DNA extracted from tumor biopsies or peripheral blood was used for bulk TCRbeta sequencing, with input ranging from about 616 ng to 6,500 ng. Every patient was a poor candidate for surgical resection and had histologically proven advanced or metastatic basal or squamous cell carcinoma. Of the approximately ten patients making up the basal cell carcinoma cohort, about 8 underwent bulk tumor TCR sequencing. The TCR was taken from a human donor with basal cell carcinoma. Sample: PBMCs, taken before anti-PD-1 treatment. In this chain, TRBV13 is recombined with TRBJ2-7; no confident D gene assignment can be made. In nucleotides, the sequence is TGTGCCAGCAGCCCCGGCCCTAACGGCTACGAGCAGTACTTC. Translated, it gives CASSPGPNGYEQYF.